The T cell receptor (beta chain) described here comes from a study of T cells in Graves' hyperthyroidism and ophthalmopathy. Template material for amplifying TCR beta CDR3 regions consisted of RNA transcripts. Researchers ran a first-round RT-PCR on the TCR CDR3 using the HTBI primer set. TCRdb independently ran MiXCR on the multiplex PCR reads; one entry per CDR3 protein. Of over 300,000 distinct CDR3 sequences in the sample, approximately 14% were seen once. CDR1 is SNHLY and CDR2 is FYNNEI in the germline V gene. Trimming removed 8 bases from V and 7 bases from J; junction bases left unmatched: 14. The CDR3 has 14 amino acids. This clonotype was counted many times.

What was sequenced was blood. This TCR derives from a woman aged 40 to 50 with Graves' ophthalmopathy. V usage is TRBV2 and J usage is TRBJ2-7, with TRBD2 identical over 7 bases. CDR3 DNA: TGTGCCAGCTTGGGCAGCGGGGCGCTAAGAGAGCAGTACTTC. The encoded protein is CASLGSGALREQYF.